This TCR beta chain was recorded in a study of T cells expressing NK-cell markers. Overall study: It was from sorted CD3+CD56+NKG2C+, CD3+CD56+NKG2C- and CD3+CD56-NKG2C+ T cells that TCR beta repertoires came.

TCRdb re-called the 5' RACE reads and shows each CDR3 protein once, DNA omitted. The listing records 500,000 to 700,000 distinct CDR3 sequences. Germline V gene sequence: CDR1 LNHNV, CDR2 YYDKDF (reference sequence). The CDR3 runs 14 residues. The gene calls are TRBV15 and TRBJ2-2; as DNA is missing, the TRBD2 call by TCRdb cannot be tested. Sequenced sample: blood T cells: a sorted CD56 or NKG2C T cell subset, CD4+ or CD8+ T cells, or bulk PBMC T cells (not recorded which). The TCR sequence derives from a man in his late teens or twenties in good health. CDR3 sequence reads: CATRASGRDGELFF.